This TCR beta chain was observed in a study of T cell changes during pregnancy in multiple sclerosis. There are 15 residues in the CDR3. Trimming removed 4 bases from V and 7 bases from J; junction bases left unmatched: 10. From germline, CDR1 is MRHNA and CDR2 SNTAGT. TCRdb's copy holds only in-frame clones and misses some; the assay was immunoSEQ multiplex PCR. The table records just under 80,000 clones, just under 95% of them present only once. This TCR was recovered from a female donor in good health, enrolled as a control in a pregnancy study. This specimen consisted of peripheral blood, obtained in the second trimester of pregnancy. The V and J genes are TRBV6-4 and TRBJ1-2; 9 bases fit TRBD1. CDR3 in amino acids: CASSVSAGQGVGYTF. In DNA, the CDR3 is TGTGCCAGCAGTGTCTCCGCGGGACAGGGCGTTGGCTACACCTTC.